This record concerns one TCR beta chain sequence. These data originate in a study of blood T cell repertoires in COVID-19. The protocol was immunoSEQ multiplex PCR, while the TCRdb copy is restricted to in-frame clones and leaves out a portion. Altogether about 250,000 clones are present, 70% to 90% being singletons, with the ten largest covering roughly 4%. The length of the CDR3 is 14 residues. V lost 4 bases and J 2 bases, leaving 12 bases between the germline ends. Germline-derived CDR1 and CDR2 are LGHDT and YNNKEL (reference sequence). V usage is TRBV3-1 (or the pseudogene TRBV3-2) and J usage is TRBJ2-7; D might be TRBD1 (6 bases). The sample consisted of PBMCs or T cells enriched from blood (not recorded which). This TCR was recovered from a woman younger than 45 who had recovered from COVID-19. The DNA for the CDR3 is TGTGCCAGCAGCCGTTTCCGGGACACCTACGAGCAGTACTTC. Protein product: CASSRFRDTYEQYF.